This T cell receptor beta chain comes out of a study of monozygotic twins with inflammatory bowel disease. Findings and caveats of the study: Those with IBD had lower TCRbeta diversity (inverse Simpson) than their healthy co-twins did. Among twins, concordant and discordant pairs did not differ in repertoire similarity, possibly from limited power.

TCRdb reprocessed the 5' RACE reads and stores each CDR3 protein as one record, lacking DNA. The sample holds about 440,000 distinct CDR3 sequences. Regarding this clonotype: The antigen is undetermined.

CDR3 length: 13 residues. Germline lookup yields CDR1 LGHDT and CDR2 YNNKEL (reference sequence). This sequence was found in a human donor with ulcerative colitis or Crohn's disease, or a healthy co-twin of an affected twin (not recorded which). The chain employs TRBV3-1 and TRBJ1-1. Sequencing used blood. CDR3 residues: CASSRGRDTEAFF.